Below are 2 T cell receptor beta chains sequenced from a single sample in a study of early T cells in non-severe SARS-CoV-2 infection. TCRdb fed the 5' RACE reads into MiXCR, producing one record per CDR3 protein. The sample yields under 70,000 distinct CDR3 sequences, around 5.2% seen once. The sequenced material came from whole blood. The receptor set was obtained from an adult who was a healthcare worker with PCR-confirmed SARS-CoV-2 infection or an uninfected control (not recorded which).

This clonotype was observed at least ten times. This chain uses TRBV7-9 with TRBJ1-2; 10 bases align to TRBD1. The CDR3 is made up of 19 amino acids. V lost 3 bases and J lost 1; bases outside the gene matches: 14. The germline V gene has CDR1 SEHNR and CDR2 FQNEAQ (reference sequence). CDR3: CASSLPPGTGTGVNYGYTF. In DNA, the CDR3 is TGTGCCAGCAGCTTGCCCCCCGGTACCGGGACAGGGGTTAACTATGGCTACACCTTC.

This clonotype was found many times. This chain connects TRBV10-3 to TRBJ2-2; TRBD2 aligns across 12 bases. V trimming: 5 bases; J trimming: 0 bases; junction bases outside the gene matches: 4. The CDR3 contains 17 residues. Germline V gives CDR1 ENHRY, CDR2 SYGVKD. This CDR3 is CAISYGTSGPNTGELFF. In DNA, the CDR3 is TGTGCCATCAGTTACGGGACTAGCGGGCCGAACACCGGGGAGCTGTTTTTT.